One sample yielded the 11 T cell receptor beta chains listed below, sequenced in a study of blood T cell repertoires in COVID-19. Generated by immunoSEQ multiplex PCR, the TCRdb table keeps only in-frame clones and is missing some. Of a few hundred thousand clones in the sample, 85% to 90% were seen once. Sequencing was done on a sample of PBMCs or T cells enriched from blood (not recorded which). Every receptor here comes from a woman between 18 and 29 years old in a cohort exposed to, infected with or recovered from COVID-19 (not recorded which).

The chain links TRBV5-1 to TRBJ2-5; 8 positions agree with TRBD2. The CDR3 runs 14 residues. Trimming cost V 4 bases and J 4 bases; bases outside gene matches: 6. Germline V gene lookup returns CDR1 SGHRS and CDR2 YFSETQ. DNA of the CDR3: TGCGCCAGCAGCGTAGCGGGGATCGGAGAGACCCAGTACTTC. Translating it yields CASSVAGIGETQYF.

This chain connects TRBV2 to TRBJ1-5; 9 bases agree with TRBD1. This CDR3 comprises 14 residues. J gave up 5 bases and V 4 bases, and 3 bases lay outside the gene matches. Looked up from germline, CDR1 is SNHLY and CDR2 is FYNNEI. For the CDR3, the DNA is TGTGCCAGCAGTGGAACAGGGGGCGATCAGCCCCAGCATTTT. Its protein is CASSGTGGDQPQHF.

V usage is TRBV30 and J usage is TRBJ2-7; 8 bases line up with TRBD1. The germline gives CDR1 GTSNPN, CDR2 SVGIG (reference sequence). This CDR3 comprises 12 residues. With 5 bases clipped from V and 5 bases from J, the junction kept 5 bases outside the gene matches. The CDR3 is CAWGDRGHEQYF. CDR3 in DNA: TGTGCCTGGGGAGACAGGGGACACGAGCAGTACTTC.

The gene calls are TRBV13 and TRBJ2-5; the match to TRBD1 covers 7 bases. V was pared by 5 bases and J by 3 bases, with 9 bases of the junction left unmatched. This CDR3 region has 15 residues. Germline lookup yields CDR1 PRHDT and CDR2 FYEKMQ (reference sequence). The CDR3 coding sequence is TGTGCCAGCAGCAAAACGGGACAGCCTAAAGAGACCCAGTACTTC. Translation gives CASSKTGQPKETQYF.

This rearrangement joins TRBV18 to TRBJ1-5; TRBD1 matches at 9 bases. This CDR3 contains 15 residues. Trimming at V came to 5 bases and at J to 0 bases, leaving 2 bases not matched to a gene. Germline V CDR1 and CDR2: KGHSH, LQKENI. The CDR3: CASSTGQGSNQPQHF. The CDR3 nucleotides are TGTGCCAGCTCAACGGGACAGGGTAGCAATCAGCCCCAGCATTTT.

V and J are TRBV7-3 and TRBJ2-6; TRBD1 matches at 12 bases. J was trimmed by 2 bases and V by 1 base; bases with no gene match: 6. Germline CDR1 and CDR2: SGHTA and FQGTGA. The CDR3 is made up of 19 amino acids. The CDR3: CASSLNAGQGAAGANVLTF. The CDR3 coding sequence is TGTGCCAGCAGCTTAAATGCGGGACAGGGGGCGGCTGGGGCCAACGTCCTGACTTTC.

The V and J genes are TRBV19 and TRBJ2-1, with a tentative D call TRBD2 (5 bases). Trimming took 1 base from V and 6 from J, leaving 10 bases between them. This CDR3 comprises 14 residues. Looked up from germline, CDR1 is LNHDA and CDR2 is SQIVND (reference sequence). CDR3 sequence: CASSIGPGFNEQFF. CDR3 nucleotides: TGTGCCAGTAGTATAGGGCCGGGGTTCAATGAGCAGTTCTTC.

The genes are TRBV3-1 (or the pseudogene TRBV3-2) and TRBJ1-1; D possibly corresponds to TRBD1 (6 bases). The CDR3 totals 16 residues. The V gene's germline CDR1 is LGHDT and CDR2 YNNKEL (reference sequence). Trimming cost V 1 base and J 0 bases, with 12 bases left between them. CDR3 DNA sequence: TGTGCCAGCAGCCAAGGGACAGCCCCTATGAACACTGAAGCTTTCTTT. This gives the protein CASSQGTAPMNTEAFF.

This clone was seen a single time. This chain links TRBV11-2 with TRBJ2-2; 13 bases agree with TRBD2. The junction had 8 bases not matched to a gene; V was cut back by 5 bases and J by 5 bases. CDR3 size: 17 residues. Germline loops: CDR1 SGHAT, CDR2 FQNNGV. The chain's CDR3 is CASSLVPGLAGTGELFF. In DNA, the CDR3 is TGTGCCAGCAGCCTGGTCCCGGGACTAGCGGGAACCGGGGAGCTGTTTTTT.

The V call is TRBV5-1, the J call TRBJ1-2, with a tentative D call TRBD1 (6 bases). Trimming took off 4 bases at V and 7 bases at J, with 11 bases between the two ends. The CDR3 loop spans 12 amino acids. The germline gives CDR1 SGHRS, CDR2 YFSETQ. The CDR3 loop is CASSPGQPGYTF. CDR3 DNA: TGCGCCAGCAGCCCTGGACAGCCTGGCTACACCTTC. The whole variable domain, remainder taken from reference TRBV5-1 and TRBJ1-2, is KAGVTQTPRYLIKTRGQQVTLSCSPISGHRSVSWYQQTPGQGLQFLFEYFSETQRNKGNFPGRFSGRQFSNSRSEMNVSTLELGDSALYLCASSPGQPGYTFGSGTRLTVV.

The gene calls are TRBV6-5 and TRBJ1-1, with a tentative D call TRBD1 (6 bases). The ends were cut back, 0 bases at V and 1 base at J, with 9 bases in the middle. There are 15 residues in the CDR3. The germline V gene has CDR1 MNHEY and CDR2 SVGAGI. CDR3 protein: CASSYSPTGNTEAFF. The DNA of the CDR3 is TGTGCCAGCAGTTACTCGCCGACAGGGAACACTGAAGCTTTCTTT.